The 16 T cell receptor beta chains below were found in one sample sequenced in a study of T cells in localized non-small cell lung cancer. Assay: immunoSEQ multiplex PCR; the TCRdb copy retains only in-frame clones and omits some. This table holds about 27,000 clones, 90% found once. The sample was peripheral blood, taken before any cancer treatment. The source is a woman aged 40-75 years with stage I lung adenocarcinoma.

The V and J genes are TRBV2 and TRBJ2-3, with D unclear. Trimming cost V 0 bases and J 4 bases, with 11 bases left between them. The CDR3 has 15 residues. The germline V gene encodes CDR1 SNHLY and CDR2 FYNNEI. The CDR3 spells CASSEALVGPDTQYF. The DNA for the CDR3 is TGTGCCAGCAGTGAAGCGCTAGTCGGGCCAGATACGCAGTATTTT.

The chain employs TRBV7-2 and TRBJ2-3, with D perhaps matching TRBD2 (6 bases). The germline CDR1 and CDR2 sequences are SGHTA and FQGNSA. V was trimmed by 10 bases and J by 1 base, leaving 18 bases between them. The CDR3 runs 15 residues. The CDR3 region is CATHPGGAGTDTQYF. The CDR3 DNA reads as TGTGCCACCCACCCAGGCGGGGCTGGCACAGATACGCAGTATTTT.

The rearrangement links TRBV5-1 to TRBJ2-2; the match to TRBD2 covers 7 bases. This CDR3 region has 15 residues. The germline gives CDR1 SGHRS, CDR2 YFSETQ. J gave up 0 bases and V 4 bases, and 3 bases lay outside the gene matches. The CDR3: CASSGGVTNTGELFF. In nucleotides, the CDR3 is TGCGCCAGCAGCGGGGGGGTGACGAACACCGGGGAGCTGTTTTTT.

This clone has more than one count but fewer than ten. The V call is TRBV4-2, the J call TRBJ1-1; D remains unclear. V was pared by 4 bases and J by 7 bases, with 16 bases between. This CDR3 contains 14 residues. The germline V gene encodes CDR1 LGHNA and CDR2 YNFKEQ. This chain's CDR3 is CASSLDKEGLEAFF. The CDR3 nucleotides are TGTGCCAGCAGCCTAGACAAAGAAGGCCTTGAAGCTTTCTTT.

This chain connects TRBV6-6 to TRBJ1-2; unclear D gene. V was pared by 5 bases and J by 8 bases, with 9 bases between. The CDR3 runs 11 residues. Germline CDR1 reads MNHNY; CDR2 reads SVGAGI (reference sequence). The CDR3 sequence: CASSPQLGYTF. As DNA, the CDR3 is TGTGCCAGCAGTCCCCAGTTAGGCTACACCTTC.

This chain uses TRBV6-1 with TRBJ2-7; 10 positions agree with TRBD2. With V trimmed by 2 bases and J by 8 bases, 6 bases remained unmatched. This CDR3 spans 14 amino acids. From germline, CDR1 is MNHNS and CDR2 SASEGT. For the CDR3, the DNA is TGTGCCAGCAGTGAACCCCTAGCGGGGGACAAGCAGTACTTC. This gives the protein CASSEPLAGDKQYF.

V gene TRBV7-2 combines with J gene TRBJ1-3; a weak D match, TRBD1 (5 bases). Looked up from germline, CDR1 is SGHTA and CDR2 is FQGNSA. CDR3 size: 14 residues. V shed 5 bases and J shed 4 bases, with 12 bases lying between them. As DNA, the CDR3 is TGTGCCAGCAGCGGCGGGACTTCGGGAAACACCATATATTTT. This sequence encodes CASSGGTSGNTIYF.

This clone was recorded only once. The chain is built from TRBV6-5 and TRBJ2-7; 7 positions agree with TRBD1. V dropped 5 bases and J dropped 4; count of bases not matched to a gene: 5. There are 13 residues in the CDR3. CDR1 and CDR2 (germline): MNHEY, SVGAGI. CDR3: CASSEGQQYEQYF. CDR3 coding DNA: TGTGCCAGCAGTGAGGGACAGCAGTACGAGCAGTACTTC.

The V gene is TRBV7-3, the J gene TRBJ2-7, with 9 bases aligning to TRBD1. The CDR3 extends over 14 amino acids. With 5 bases clipped from V and 2 bases from J, the junction kept 4 bases outside the gene matches. Germline V CDR1 and CDR2: SGHTA, FQGTGA. The CDR3 coding sequence is TGTGCCAGCAGCCCTGGACAGGGGACCTACGAGCAGTACTTC. Translating gives CASSPGQGTYEQYF.

The chain joins TRBV15 to TRBJ1-2; D is undetermined. The V end was cut by 0 bases, the J end by 3 bases, with 8 bases between. The CDR3 consists of 14 residues. Germline V gene lookup returns CDR1 LNHNV and CDR2 YYDKDF (reference sequence). CDR3 loop: CATSRDPGDYGYTF. The CDR3 nucleotides are TGTGCCACCAGCAGAGATCCCGGAGACTATGGCTACACCTTC.

J is TRBJ1-1 and V is TRBV7-9, with 9 bases lining up with TRBD1. This CDR3 region has 13 residues. V lost 8 bases and J lost 6; bases outside the gene matches: 7. Germline values: CDR1 SEHNR, CDR2 FQNEAQ (reference sequence). CDR3 in DNA: TGTGCCAGCGGAAGGGGACAGGGCCCTGAAGCTTTCTTT. It encodes CASGRGQGPEAFF.

The chain employs TRBV5-1 and TRBJ2-7, with 7 bases lining up with TRBD1. V shed 2 bases, J shed 2 bases, and the junction held 7 bases outside the gene matches. This CDR3 comprises 15 residues. Germline CDR1 SGHRS, CDR2 YFSETQ. CDR3 nucleotide sequence: TGCGCCAGCAGCTTACAGGGGCAAGGGACCTACGAGCAGTACTTC. Translation gives CASSLQGQGTYEQYF.

The rearrangement joins TRBV5-1 to TRBJ1-2; 7 nucleotides agree with TRBD1. Trimming removed 2 bases from V and 0 bases from J; junction bases left unmatched: 10. This CDR3 has 17 residues. Looked up from germline, CDR1 is SGHRS and CDR2 is YFSETQ. The DNA of the CDR3 is TGCGCCAGCAGCTTAAGGGAATACAGGGGTTCTAACTATGGCTACACCTTC. It specifies CASSLREYRGSNYGYTF.

The rearrangement uses TRBV5-5 and TRBJ2-7; D gene unclear. The CDR3 totals 12 residues. Trimming cost V 1 base and J 3 bases, with 5 bases left between them. CDR1 and CDR2 (germline): SGHKS, YYEKEE (reference sequence). DNA of the CDR3: TGTGCCAGCAGCTTGCACAACTACGAGCAGTACTTC. Encoded protein: CASSLHNYEQYF. Full variable domain (rest looked up from reference TRBV5-5 and TRBJ2-7): DAGVTQSPTHLIKTRGQQVTLRCSPISGHKSVSWYQQVLGQGPQFIFQYYEKEERGRGNFPDRFSARQFPNYSSELNVNALLLGDSALYLCASSLHNYEQYFGPGTRLTVT.

The CDR3 loop reads CASSPPSGQNEKLFF. As DNA, the CDR3 is TGTGCCAGCAGCCCGCCTTCGGGACAAAATGAAAAACTGTTTTTT. The chain links TRBV5-5 to TRBJ1-4, with a weak D call TRBD1 (6 bases). The germline V gene encodes CDR1 SGHKS and CDR2 YYEKEE (reference sequence). This CDR3 spans 15 amino acids. V was pared by 4 bases and J by 5 bases, with 15 bases between.

The V and J genes are TRBV6-5 and TRBJ1-4; D gene uncertain. The V end was cut by 6 bases, the J end by 0 bases, with 5 bases between. CDR1 is MNHEY and CDR2 is SVGAGI in the germline V gene. The CDR3 contains 13 residues. The CDR3 bases are TGTGCCAGCAGCCGGACAACTAATGAAAAACTGTTTTTT. Its protein is CASSRTTNEKLFF.